The entry below gives a single T cell receptor beta chain sequence along with its context. The data were taken from a study of shared clonotypes between healthy human individuals. Study-wide background: CD4 naive and memory got three plates each, CD8 naive two, CD8 memory one.

Over several immunoSEQ plates, each subset's genomic DNA was distributed in even portions. TCRdb keeps only in-frame clones here, not all; method: immunoSEQ multiplex PCR. The sample comprises 2 million to 2.5 million clones, about 94% of which are singletons, and more than 0.1% rests with the top ten. CDR1 and CDR2 from the germline V gene are KGHSH and LQKENI. The V and J ends lost 2 bases and 4 bases respectively, with 5 bases between them. The CDR3 totals 13 residues. The sequencing input was naive CD4+ T cells sorted from blood. As for subset: CD45RA+ positively selected. The source is a man aged 18 to 30 in good health. The V call is TRBV18, the J call TRBJ2-2, with D uncertain. CDR3 sequence reads: CASSPFGTGELFF. The DNA for the CDR3 is TGTGCCAGCTCACCATTTGGCACCGGGGAGCTGTTTTTT.